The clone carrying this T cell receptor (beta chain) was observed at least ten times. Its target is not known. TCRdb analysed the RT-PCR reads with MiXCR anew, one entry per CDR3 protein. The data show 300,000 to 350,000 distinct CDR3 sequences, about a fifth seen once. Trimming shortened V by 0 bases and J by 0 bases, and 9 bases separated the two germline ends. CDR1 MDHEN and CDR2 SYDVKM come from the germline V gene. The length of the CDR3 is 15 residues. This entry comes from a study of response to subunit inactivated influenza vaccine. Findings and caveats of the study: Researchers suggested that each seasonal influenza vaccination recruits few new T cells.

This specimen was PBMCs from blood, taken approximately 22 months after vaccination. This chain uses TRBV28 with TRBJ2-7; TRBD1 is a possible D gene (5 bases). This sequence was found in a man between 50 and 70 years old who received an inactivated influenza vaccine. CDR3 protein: CASSLWQDNSYEQYF. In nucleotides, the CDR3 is TGTGCCAGCAGTTTATGGCAGGACAACTCCTACGAGCAGTACTTC.